The rows below give T cell receptor beta chains drawn from one sample of a study of blood T cell repertoires in COVID-19. Here immunoSEQ multiplex PCR was the method, and the copy in TCRdb shows in-frame clones only, minus some. There are around 40,000 clones in the sample; roughly 85% occur only once, and 4% to 5.5% lies in the top ten. The sample comprised peripheral blood. Receptors originate from a man between 60 and 75 years old with COVID-19, enrolled during active disease. Each CDR3 is given with its conserved first and last residue. The D gene is left open where the match is weak. Some rows mark clone size as missing; the rest say once, few, many or name a class of expanded clone.

d_call: -; j_call: TRBJ2-2; clone_size: -; v_call: TRBV3-1/TRBV3-2; cdr3_aa: CASSREEVGELFF; cdr3_nt: TGTGCCAGCAGCCGCGAGGAGGTCGGGGAGCTGTTTTTT
d_call: -; j_call: TRBJ2-7; clone_size: -; v_call: TRBV11-2; cdr3_aa: CASSLDRTSGYEQYF; cdr3_nt: TGTGCCAGCAGCTTAGATCGGACATCGGGCTACGAGCAGTACTTC
d_call: TRBD1; j_call: TRBJ2-7; clone_size: -; v_call: TRBV28; cdr3_aa: CASSLWGTDYEQYF; cdr3_nt: TGTGCCAGCAGTTTATGGGGGACAGACTACGAGCAGTACTTC
d_call: TRBD2; j_call: TRBJ2-7; clone_size: -; v_call: TRBV3-1/TRBV3-2; cdr3_aa: CASSQAPHSGRAYEQYF; cdr3_nt: TGTGCCAGCAGCCAGGCCCCTCATAGCGGGAGGGCGTACGAGCAGTACTTC
d_call: TRBD2; j_call: TRBJ2-3; clone_size: -; v_call: TRBV3-1/TRBV3-2; cdr3_aa: CASSQGSGEGGQYF; cdr3_nt: TGTGCCAGCAGCCAAGGTAGCGGGGAAGGTGGGCAGTATTTT
d_call: -; j_call: TRBJ2-7; clone_size: -; v_call: TRBV4-3; cdr3_aa: CASSQDPGLAYEQYF; cdr3_nt: TGCGCCAGCAGCCAAGATCCGGGTCTCGCCTACGAGCAGTACTTC
d_call: TRBD2; j_call: TRBJ2-5; clone_size: -; v_call: TRBV10-3; cdr3_aa: CAIGGAGVEETQYF; cdr3_nt: TGTGCCATCGGAGGGGCGGGAGTCGAAGAGACCCAGTACTTC
d_call: -; j_call: TRBJ2-3; clone_size: -; v_call: TRBV5-8; cdr3_aa: CASNLVGRVTDTQYF; cdr3_nt: TGTGCCAGCAACTTGGTGGGCAGGGTCACAGATACGCAGTATTTT
d_call: -; j_call: TRBJ1-1; clone_size: -; v_call: TRBV5-1; cdr3_aa: CASSPYATANTEAFF; cdr3_nt: TGCGCCAGCAGCCCATATGCGACAGCGAACACTGAAGCTTTCTTT
d_call: TRBD1; j_call: TRBJ1-2; clone_size: once; v_call: TRBV4-3; cdr3_aa: CASSQTGQGAGYTF; cdr3_nt: TGCGCCAGCAGCCAGACGGGACAGGGGGCGGGCTACACCTTC
d_call: TRBD1; j_call: TRBJ2-3; clone_size: -; v_call: TRBV28; cdr3_aa: CASISPLGGGPTDTQYF; cdr3_nt: TGTGCCAGTATCTCCCCTCTAGGGGGCGGCCCCACAGATACGCAGTATTTT
d_call: -; j_call: TRBJ1-4; clone_size: few; v_call: TRBV5-5; cdr3_aa: CASSAPGGNEKLFF; cdr3_nt: TGTGCCAGCAGCGCGCCGGGAGGAAACGAAAAACTGTTTTTT
d_call: -; j_call: TRBJ1-1; clone_size: -; v_call: TRBV4-3; cdr3_aa: CASSQAARDKAFF; cdr3_nt: TGCGCCAGCAGCCAGGCAGCCAGGGACAAAGCTTTCTTT
d_call: TRBD1; j_call: TRBJ2-2; clone_size: -; v_call: TRBV2; cdr3_aa: CASSQQTGNGGELFF; cdr3_nt: TGTGCCAGCAGCCAACAGACAGGGAATGGCGGGGAGCTGTTTTTT
d_call: -; j_call: TRBJ1-1; clone_size: -; v_call: TRBV7-2; cdr3_aa: CASSLPPGMRTEAFF; cdr3_nt: TGTGCCAGCAGCTTACCCCCAGGGATGCGGACTGAAGCTTTCTTT
d_call: -; j_call: TRBJ2-7; clone_size: few; v_call: TRBV6-5; cdr3_aa: CASKEASAYEQYF; cdr3_nt: TGTGCCAGCAAGGAGGCGTCCGCGTACGAGCAGTACTTC
d_call: -; j_call: TRBJ1-1; clone_size: once; v_call: TRBV29-1; cdr3_aa: CSVEAFILGEGNTEAFF; cdr3_nt: TGCAGCGTTGAAGCTTTTATACTCGGGGAAGGAAACACTGAAGCTTTCTTT
d_call: -; j_call: TRBJ1-6; clone_size: -; v_call: TRBV7-9; cdr3_aa: CASSLQGFNSPLHF; cdr3_nt: TGTGCCAGCAGCTTACAGGGGTTCAATTCACCCCTCCACTTT
d_call: TRBD1; j_call: TRBJ1-5; clone_size: few; v_call: TRBV28; cdr3_aa: CASSGDRGNQPQHF; cdr3_nt: TGTGCCAGCAGTGGGGACAGGGGCAATCAGCCCCAGCATTTT
d_call: TRBD2; j_call: TRBJ2-1; clone_size: -; v_call: TRBV3-1/TRBV3-2; cdr3_aa: CASSPGLAGTEQFF; cdr3_nt: TGTGCCAGCAGCCCGGGACTAGCGGGCACTGAGCAGTTCTTC
d_call: -; j_call: TRBJ1-2; clone_size: once; v_call: TRBV30; cdr3_aa: CAWSVGQNYGYTF; cdr3_nt: TGTGCCTGGAGTGTTGGGCAGAACTATGGCTACACCTTC
d_call: TRBD1; j_call: TRBJ2-2; clone_size: -; v_call: TRBV3-1/TRBV3-2; cdr3_aa: CASSQAGTGTGELFF; cdr3_nt: TGTGCCAGCAGCCAAGCCGGGACAGGGACCGGGGAGCTGTTTTTT
d_call: TRBD2; j_call: TRBJ2-5; clone_size: -; v_call: TRBV9; cdr3_aa: CASSRGLQETQYF; cdr3_nt: TGTGCCAGCAGCCGGGGACTACAAGAGACCCAGTACTTC
d_call: TRBD1; j_call: TRBJ1-1; clone_size: -; v_call: TRBV4-3; cdr3_aa: CASSHGTVAEAFF; cdr3_nt: TGCGCCAGCAGCCACGGGACAGTCGCGGAGGCTTTCTTT
d_call: -; j_call: TRBJ2-7; clone_size: -; v_call: TRBV7-9; cdr3_aa: CASSLTTEQYF; cdr3_nt: TGTGCCAGCAGCTTGACAACCGAGCAGTACTTC
d_call: TRBD2; j_call: TRBJ2-7; clone_size: -; v_call: TRBV28; cdr3_aa: CASSLGLAGDPLEQYF; cdr3_nt: TGTGCCAGCAGTCTCGGACTAGCGGGAGATCCCCTCGAGCAGTACTTC
d_call: TRBD2; j_call: TRBJ2-1; clone_size: -; v_call: TRBV4-1; cdr3_aa: CASSQVTSGIDEQFF; cdr3_nt: TGCGCCAGCAGCCAAGTGACTAGCGGGATCGATGAGCAGTTCTTC
d_call: -; j_call: TRBJ1-1; clone_size: -; v_call: TRBV2; cdr3_aa: CASSEALGPTEAFF; cdr3_nt: TGTGCCAGCAGTGAAGCGCTGGGGCCCACTGAAGCTTTCTTT
d_call: TRBD1; j_call: TRBJ1-1; clone_size: -; v_call: TRBV11-3; cdr3_aa: CASSLGTATEAFF; cdr3_nt: TGTGCCAGCAGCCTAGGGACAGCCACTGAAGCTTTCTTT
d_call: -; j_call: TRBJ2-7; clone_size: -; v_call: TRBV19; cdr3_aa: CASSLGRSYEQYF; cdr3_nt: TGTGCCAGTAGTCTGGGGCGCTCCTACGAGCAGTACTTC
d_call: -; j_call: TRBJ1-1; clone_size: -; v_call: TRBV11-1; cdr3_aa: CASSFSGVGNTEAFF; cdr3_nt: TGTGCCAGCAGCTTCTCGGGGGTAGGGAACACTGAAGCTTTCTTT
d_call: -; j_call: TRBJ2-1; clone_size: once; v_call: TRBV5-1; cdr3_aa: CASSLAAGSSYNEQFF; cdr3_nt: TGCGCCAGCAGCTTGGCTGCGGGATCGTCCTACAATGAGCAGTTCTTC
d_call: -; j_call: TRBJ1-2; clone_size: -; v_call: TRBV27; cdr3_aa: CASSPDMFWGYTF; cdr3_nt: TGTGCCAGCAGCCCAGACATGTTCTGGGGCTACACCTTC
d_call: -; j_call: TRBJ2-7; clone_size: -; v_call: TRBV28; cdr3_aa: CASSLGSSYEQYF; cdr3_nt: TGTGCCAGCAGTTTAGGGAGTTCGTACGAGCAGTACTTC
d_call: TRBD2; j_call: TRBJ2-1; clone_size: -; v_call: TRBV28; cdr3_aa: CASSLLGSGRFLNNEQFF; cdr3_nt: TGTGCCAGCAGTTTATTAGGGAGCGGGAGGTTCCTTAACAATGAGCAGTTCTTC
d_call: TRBD1; j_call: TRBJ1-2; clone_size: -; v_call: TRBV6-5; cdr3_aa: CASSYERTGYNGYTF; cdr3_nt: TGTGCCAGCAGTTACGAGCGGACAGGGTATAATGGCTACACCTTC
d_call: -; j_call: TRBJ2-1; clone_size: -; v_call: TRBV5-1; cdr3_aa: CASSPLGSGEQFF; cdr3_nt: TGCGCCAGCAGCCCACTGGGTAGCGGTGAGCAGTTCTTC
d_call: TRBD2; j_call: TRBJ2-1; clone_size: -; v_call: TRBV10-1; cdr3_aa: CASSESLAGGSYNEQFF; cdr3_nt: TGCGCCAGCAGTGAGTCGTTGGCGGGAGGGTCCTACAATGAGCAGTTCTTC
d_call: -; j_call: TRBJ1-2; clone_size: -; v_call: TRBV29-1; cdr3_aa: CSVTGTNYGYTF; cdr3_nt: TGCAGCGTTACCGGGACTAACTATGGCTACACCTTC
d_call: -; j_call: TRBJ2-5; clone_size: -; v_call: TRBV4-1; cdr3_aa: CASSQEYRLPQETQYF; cdr3_nt: TGCGCCAGCAGCCAAGAATATCGACTACCCCAAGAGACCCAGTACTTC
d_call: -; j_call: TRBJ1-1; clone_size: -; v_call: TRBV7-8; cdr3_aa: CASSLGALNTEAFF; cdr3_nt: TGTGCCAGCAGCTTGGGAGCCCTGAACACTGAAGCTTTCTTT
d_call: TRBD1; j_call: TRBJ1-2; clone_size: -; v_call: TRBV28; cdr3_aa: CASWGQGLGYTF; cdr3_nt: TGTGCCAGCTGGGGACAGGGTCTCGGCTACACCTTC
d_call: -; j_call: TRBJ1-1; clone_size: -; v_call: TRBV5-1; cdr3_aa: CASSGENTEAFF; cdr3_nt: TGCGCCAGCAGCGGAGAAAACACTGAAGCTTTCTTT
d_call: -; j_call: TRBJ1-5; clone_size: -; v_call: TRBV19; cdr3_aa: CASSHRGNQPQHF; cdr3_nt: TGTGCCAGTAGTCACAGGGGCAATCAGCCCCAGCATTTT
d_call: -; j_call: TRBJ2-7; clone_size: -; v_call: TRBV6-2/TRBV6-3; cdr3_aa: CASSRDRAYEQYF; cdr3_nt: TGTGCCAGCAGCAGAGACCGGGCCTACGAGCAGTACTTC